These 15 T cell receptor beta chains originate from one sample sequenced in a study of blood T cell repertoires in COVID-19. The protocol was immunoSEQ multiplex PCR, while the TCRdb copy is restricted to in-frame clones and leaves out a portion. The table has around 30,000 clones, more than 80% seen once; the top ten hold approximately 0.88%. The sequencing sample was made of peripheral blood. These TCRs come from a male donor with active COVID-19.

This chain joins TRBV6-2 or TRBV6-3 and TRBJ1-5; TRBD1 matches at 7 bases. After removal of 6 bases from V and 2 bases from J, the junction contained 4 bases not matched to a gene. This CDR3 spans 14 amino acids. CDR1 is MNHEY and CDR2 is SVGEGT in the germline V gene. CDR3 residues: CASSSGTGNQPQHF. CDR3 nucleotides: TGTGCCAGCAGCTCCGGGACAGGCAATCAGCCCCAGCATTTT.

The chain couples TRBV5-4 to TRBJ1-2; D may be TRBD1 (6 bases). This CDR3 is built from 16 residues. V dropped 4 bases and J dropped 4 bases, with 20 bases sitting between them. Germline assignment: CDR1 SGHNT and CDR2 YYREEE (reference sequence). The CDR3 protein is CASSLEVGALGYGYTF. DNA for the CDR3: TGTGCCAGCAGCCTGGAAGTGGGGGCGCTTGGCTATGGCTACACCTTC.

The chain combines TRBV4-3 with TRBJ1-6; D is possibly TRBD1 (6 bases). Trimming removed 4 bases at V and 4 bases at J, with 8 bases between. Germline CDR1 and CDR2: LGHNA and YSLEER. The CDR3 is 14 amino acids. CDR3 bases: TGCGCCAGCAGCCGCGACAGGTATAATTCACCCCTCCACTTT. Protein: CASSRDRYNSPLHF.

This chain uses TRBV7-9 with TRBJ1-3, with 7 nucleotides matching TRBD1. CDR3 length equals 19 residues. Germline-derived CDR1 and CDR2 are SEHNR and FQNEAQ (reference sequence). V lost 0 bases, J lost 0 bases, and 11 bases stayed unmatched. The CDR3 reads CASSLALDRAKPSGNTIYF. The DNA of the CDR3 is TGTGCCAGCAGCTTAGCACTAGACAGGGCGAAACCCTCTGGAAACACCATATATTTT.

A single count supports this clone. The chain is built from TRBV6-5 and TRBJ2-2; D is unresolved. The CDR3 is 12 residues long. V lost 8 bases and J lost 7, with 11 bases in between. Per germline, CDR1 MNHEY and CDR2 SVGAGI. This CDR3 is CASGFRGGELFF. In DNA, the CDR3 is TGTGCCAGCGGGTTCCGAGGCGGGGAGCTGTTTTTT.

V and J are TRBV7-8 and TRBJ2-7; 8 positions match TRBD2. The CDR3 is made up of 16 amino acids. V was pared by 5 bases and J by 3 bases, with 12 bases of the junction left unmatched. The germline V gene encodes CDR1 SGHVS and CDR2 FQNEAQ. The CDR3 bases are TGTGCCAGCAGCGGCCCCTCTCTGGCGGGGGGCTACGAGCAGTACTTC. Amino acid sequence: CASSGPSLAGGYEQYF.

The rearrangement links TRBV18 to TRBJ2-7, with D perhaps matching TRBD2 (5 bases). The germline V gene encodes CDR1 KGHSH and CDR2 LQKENI. Trimming left V 3 bases short and J 3 bases short, with 9 bases between. This CDR3 spans 13 amino acids. CDR3 nucleotides: TGTGCCAGCTCACCCTCCCGGGGCTACGAGCAGTACTTC. Protein sequence: CASSPSRGYEQYF.

The V gene is TRBV27, the J gene TRBJ1-1, with D tentatively TRBD1 (5 bases). CDR3 length equals 13 residues. The germline CDR1 and CDR2 sequences are MNHEY and SMNVEV (reference sequence). V lost 5 bases and J 10 bases, leaving 17 bases between the germline ends. DNA for the CDR3: TGTGCCAGCAGTCTCGGGGGGGGACGAGGAGCTTTCTTT. Residues: CASSLGGGRGAFF.

Points on this clone: One junction end does not reproduce the germline sequence, and a read error may be involved. V usage is TRBV19 and J usage is TRBJ1-1; D remains ambiguous. The CDR3 loop spans 15 amino acids. CDR1 is LNHDA and CDR2 is SQIVND in the germline V gene (reference sequence). CDR3 residues: CASSIEGYMNTEAFF. As DNA, the CDR3 is TGTGCCAGCAGTATTGAGGGTTACATGAACACTGAAGCTTTCTTT. Full variable domain (missing parts from reference TRBV19 and TRBJ1-1): DGGITQSPKYLFRKEGQNVTLSCEQNLNHDAMYWYRQDPGQGLRLIYYSQIVNDFQKGDIAEGYSVSREKKESFPLTVTSAQKNPTAFYLCASSIEGYMNTEAFFGQGTRLTVV.

This chain joins TRBV5-1 and TRBJ1-2, with 9 bases fitting TRBD1. After removal of 0 bases from V and 3 bases from J, the junction contained 12 bases not matched to a gene. The CDR3 sequence is 18 residues long. The germline V gene encodes CDR1 SGHRS and CDR2 YFSETQ. The CDR3 nucleotides read TGCGCCAGCAGCTTGGGGTCCACAGGGGGCGAAACGGACTATGGCTACACCTTC. Its protein product is CASSLGSTGGETDYGYTF.

The chain employs TRBV5-1 and TRBJ1-4, with D possibly matching TRBD1 (5 bases). V lost 0 bases and J lost 4, with 10 bases in between. The CDR3 runs to 15 residues. Germline CDR1 SGHRS, CDR2 YFSETQ. CDR3 in amino acids: CASSLVGRVNEKLFF. CDR3 coding DNA: TGCGCCAGCAGCTTGGTGGGCAGGGTTAATGAAAAACTGTTTTTT.

The rearrangement joins TRBV4-1 to TRBJ1-1, with D possibly matching TRBD1 (5 bases). The CDR3 is 15 amino acids. Germline loops: CDR1 MGHRA, CDR2 YSYEKL. V was trimmed by 2 bases and J by 1 base, leaving 11 bases between them. This chain's CDR3 is CASSQSRVGNTEAFF. The CDR3, as DNA: TGCGCCAGCAGCCAAAGCAGGGTTGGGAACACTGAAGCTTTCTTT.

This clone appeared a few times. V and J are TRBV5-1 and TRBJ1-1; 8 positions match TRBD1. Germline values: CDR1 SGHRS, CDR2 YFSETQ. V was pared by 2 bases and J by 8 bases, with 11 bases of the junction left unmatched. CDR3 length: 15 amino acids. The CDR3 nucleotides read TGCGCCAGCAGCTTAACGACAGGGGCCGCCTCCGAAGCTTTCTTT. It yields the protein CASSLTTGAASEAFF. The variable domain in full, with the rest retrieved from reference TRBV5-1 and TRBJ1-1, is KAGVTQTPRYLIKTRGQQVTLSCSPISGHRSVSWYQQTPGQGLQFLFEYFSETQRNKGNFPGRFSGRQFSNSRSEMNVSTLELGDSALYLCASSLTTGAASEAFFGQGTRLTVV.

This rearrangement joins TRBV5-1 to TRBJ2-2, with a tentative D call TRBD1 (6 bases). Trimming took off 2 bases at V and 0 bases at J, with 11 bases between the two ends. The CDR3 has 16 amino acids. The germline CDR1 and CDR2 sequences are SGHRS and YFSETQ. Written as DNA, the CDR3 is TGCGCCAGCAGCTTCAGGGGTGTCGCGAACACCGGGGAGCTGTTTTTT. Translation gives CASSFRGVANTGELFF.

The chain has TRBV5-1 and TRBJ1-6; D gene ambiguous. CDR1 SGHRS and CDR2 YFSETQ come from the germline V gene. V was trimmed by 0 bases and J by 7 bases, leaving 11 bases between them. The CDR3 runs to 15 residues. The CDR3 loop reads CASSLVGGRNSPLHF. DNA of the CDR3: TGCGCCAGCAGCTTGGTAGGAGGGCGCAATTCACCCCTCCACTTT.